A single sample gave rise to the 27 T cell receptor beta chains below, sequenced in a study of T cell responses to AZD1222 COVID-19 vaccine. The protocol was immunoSEQ multiplex PCR, while the TCRdb copy is restricted to in-frame clones and leaves out a portion. The sample lists 90,000 to 130,000 clones, 81% occurring once. The sequences come from peripheral blood, collected on day 0 of AZD1222 vaccination. These receptors all stem from an adult in good health.

V is TRBV6-1 and J is TRBJ2-1; 10 bases map to TRBD2. Germline V gene sequence: CDR1 MNHNS, CDR2 SASEGT. The CDR3 extends over 17 amino acids. With 4 bases clipped from V and 8 bases from J, the junction kept 14 bases outside the gene matches. The CDR3 here is CASSAHSPSGRAYEQFF. The CDR3 DNA follows: TGTGCCAGCAGTGCCCACTCCCCGAGCGGGAGGGCCTATGAGCAGTTCTTC.

The chain combines TRBV10-1 with TRBJ1-1; D is undetermined. Trimming removed 2 bases at V and 0 bases at J, with 10 bases between. Germline CDR1 reads WNHNN; CDR2 reads SYGVQD (reference sequence). The CDR3 totals 15 residues. CDR3 loop: CASSEMSGMNTEAFF. CDR3 DNA: TGCGCCAGCAGTGAGATGAGCGGTATGAACACTGAAGCTTTCTTT.

Here the CDR3 DNA reads TGTGCCAGTAGTGGGGGAGGGGGACCTAATAACAATCAGCCCCAGCATTTT. Residues: CASSGGGGPNNNQPQHF. The gene calls are TRBV19 and TRBJ1-5; D possibly corresponds to TRBD1 (6 bases). Germline V gene sequence: CDR1 LNHDA, CDR2 SQIVND (reference sequence). The V end was cut by 5 bases, the J end by 3 bases, with 20 bases between. This CDR3 is 17 amino acids long.

This chain uses TRBV7-2 with TRBJ1-1, with D uncertain. CDR3 size: 15 residues. Trimming took 4 bases from V and 4 from J, leaving 16 bases between them. The germline V gene has CDR1 SGHTA and CDR2 FQGNSA. In nucleotides, the CDR3 is TGTGCCAGCAGCTCAAGCATACCGGGAACCACTGAAGCTTTCTTT. It translates to CASSSSIPGTTEAFF.

This clone is a singleton in its sample. The genes are TRBV28 and TRBJ1-5; D is unclear. Per the germline V gene, CDR1 is MDHEN and CDR2 is SYDVKM. Trimming removed 5 bases at V and 1 base at J, with 18 bases between. CDR3 length: 17 amino acids. CDR3 in amino acids: CASSPGPFFGSNQPQHF. CDR3 in DNA: TGTGCCAGCAGTCCCGGGCCCTTCTTTGGGAGCAATCAGCCCCAGCATTTT.

The CDR3 is CASSLGGRNTEAFF. The CDR3 DNA sequence: TGTGCCAGCAGCTTAGGGGGGCGAAACACTGAAGCTTTCTTT. This chain joins TRBV11-3 and TRBJ1-1; weak D call: TRBD1 (6 bases). This CDR3 is 14 amino acids long. Trimming removed 1 base at V and 2 bases at J, with 8 bases between. CDR1 and CDR2 from the germline V gene are SGHNT and YENEEA.

A remark on this clone: Other DNA sequences within the sample encode an identical CDR3. V usage is TRBV5-1 and J usage is TRBJ1-2; weak D call: TRBD1 (5 bases). Trimming left V 0 bases short and J 5 bases short, with 5 bases between. The CDR3 is made up of 12 amino acids. Per germline, CDR1 SGHRS and CDR2 YFSETQ. DNA for the CDR3: TGCGCCAGCAGCTTGGGACAGTATGGCTACACCTTC. It encodes CASSLGQYGYTF. Using reference TRBV5-1 and TRBJ1-2 for the parts outside the CDR3, the full variable domain is KAGVTQTPRYLIKTRGQQVTLSCSPISGHRSVSWYQQTPGQGLQFLFEYFSETQRNKGNFPGRFSGRQFSNSRSEMNVSTLELGDSALYLCASSLGQYGYTFGSGTRLTVV.

This clone was seen a single time. The V gene is TRBV2, the J gene TRBJ1-1; D may be TRBD1 (6 bases). V lost 3 bases and J lost 0, with 11 bases in between. The germline CDR1 and CDR2 sequences are SNHLY and FYNNEI. The CDR3 is 15 amino acids. The CDR3 region is CASSETGQMNTEAFF. The CDR3 bases are TGTGCCAGCAGTGAGACAGGCCAGATGAACACTGAAGCTTTCTTT.

This chain joins TRBV28 and TRBJ2-7; D may be TRBD2 (5 bases). This CDR3 region has 15 residues. The ends were cut back, 6 bases at V and 1 base at J, with 16 bases in the middle. Germline V CDR1 and CDR2: MDHEN, SYDVKM. In nucleotides, the CDR3 is TGTGCCAGCAGCCGAGCTGGGGAGCCATCCTACGAGCAGTACTTC. Encoded protein: CASSRAGEPSYEQYF.

V gene TRBV10-3 combines with J gene TRBJ2-7; 10 nucleotides line up with TRBD1. V lost 6 bases to trimming and J lost 5 bases; unmatched junction nucleotides: 4. CDR1 and CDR2 (germline): ENHRY, SYGVKD. There are 13 residues in the CDR3. The CDR3 DNA reads TGTGCCATCAGCGGGACAGGGGAGAACGAGCAGTACTTC. Translated: CAISGTGENEQYF.

This chain connects TRBV6-5 to TRBJ1-1, with D hard to call. The CDR3 totals 13 residues. With 0 bases removed from V and 5 bases from J, the gap between germline ends came to 7 bases. Germline CDR1 and CDR2: MNHEY and SVGAGI. CDR3 loop: CASSYSQSTEAFF. The CDR3 nucleotides read TGTGCCAGCAGTTACTCGCAGTCGACTGAAGCTTTCTTT.

V and J are TRBV24-1 and TRBJ2-1, with D uncertain. Trimming pared 1 base from V and 0 bases from J, leaving 9 bases between. The CDR3 runs to 16 residues. Germline V gene data show CDR1 as KGHDR and CDR2 as SFDVKD. CDR3 DNA sequence: TGTGCCACCAGTGATTTCGGCGGCAGCTCCTACAATGAGCAGTTCTTC. It yields the protein CATSDFGGSSYNEQFF.

V usage is TRBV7-3 and J usage is TRBJ1-1; D possibly corresponds to TRBD1 (6 bases). Germline values: CDR1 SGHTA, CDR2 FQGTGA. With 4 bases removed from V and 1 base from J, the gap between germline ends came to 7 bases. The CDR3 runs 13 residues. CDR3 protein: CASSSGQNTEAFF. The CDR3 DNA sequence: TGTGCCAGCAGCTCGGGACAGAACACTGAAGCTTTCTTT.

The chain is built from TRBV5-1 and TRBJ2-2; 9 bases agree with TRBD2. Germline V gene sequence: CDR1 SGHRS, CDR2 YFSETQ. The CDR3 spans 16 residues. Trimming removed 0 bases from V and 5 bases from J; junction bases left unmatched: 5. The CDR3 protein is CASSLAGSGGTGELFF. Written as DNA, the CDR3 is TGCGCCAGCAGCTTGGCCGGTAGCGGGGGTACCGGGGAGCTGTTTTTT.

This clone was found a few times. This rearrangement joins TRBV5-5 to TRBJ1-1; D unresolved. Between the trimmed V and J ends, which lost 0 bases and 0 bases, there was a span of 9 bases. This CDR3 spans 15 amino acids. Looked up from germline, CDR1 is SGHKS and CDR2 is YYEKEE (reference sequence). This CDR3 reads CASSLEGVVNTEAFF. The CDR3 DNA sequence: TGTGCCAGCAGCTTGGAGGGTGTGGTGAACACTGAAGCTTTCTTT. Full variable domain (remainder filled in from reference TRBV5-5 and TRBJ1-1): DAGVTQSPTHLIKTRGQQVTLRCSPISGHKSVSWYQQVLGQGPQFIFQYYEKEERGRGNFPDRFSARQFPNYSSELNVNALLLGDSALYLCASSLEGVVNTEAFFGQGTRLTVV.

V usage is TRBV28 and J usage is TRBJ1-2; D might be TRBD1 (5 bases). Looked up from germline, CDR1 is MDHEN and CDR2 is SYDVKM. The CDR3 extends over 11 amino acids. V was shortened by 5 bases and J by 8 bases, with 9 bases between the two germline ends. CDR3 sequence reads: CASSQGPGYTF. CDR3 sequence (DNA): TGTGCCAGCAGTCAGGGACCCGGCTACACCTTC.

This clone has a handful of counts. This chain links TRBV10-3 with TRBJ2-7; D possibly corresponds to TRBD2 (5 bases). Trimming took 3 bases from V and 1 from J, leaving 16 bases between them. Per the germline V gene, CDR1 is ENHRY and CDR2 is SYGVKD. This CDR3 is built from 16 residues. DNA of the CDR3: TGTGCCATCAGTGACGGAGCAGGACTTTCTTCCTACGAGCAGTACTTC. Translated, it gives CAISDGAGLSSYEQYF.

The chain is built from TRBV6-5 and TRBJ1-2; the match to TRBD1 covers 8 bases. Germline values: CDR1 MNHEY, CDR2 SVGAGI. The junction had 3 bases not matched to a gene; V was cut back by 2 bases and J by 4 bases. This CDR3 spans 14 amino acids. The CDR3 coding sequence is TGTGCCAGCAGTTACGGACAGGGTGTCTATGGCTACACCTTC. Protein: CASSYGQGVYGYTF.

Concerning this clone: Other DNA sequences in this sample translate to the same CDR3. The J gene is TRBJ1-2, the V gene TRBV4-3, with a possible D match to TRBD1 (6 bases). V lost 0 bases to trimming and J lost 4 bases, with 9 bases between them. Germline lookup yields CDR1 LGHNA and CDR2 YSLEER. The CDR3 spans 14 residues. The CDR3 loop reads CASSQDQGSYGYTF. DNA for the CDR3: TGCGCCAGCAGCCAAGATCAGGGGAGCTATGGCTACACCTTC.

The rearrangement links TRBV7-9 to TRBJ2-2, with no clear D. V gave up 1 base and J gave up 1 base, with 4 bases separating them. CDR3 length: 14 residues. CDR1 and CDR2 (germline): SEHNR, FQNEAQ (reference sequence). The CDR3 DNA reads TGTGCCAGCAGCTTAGGCAGGAACACCGGGGAGCTGTTTTTT. It codes for CASSLGRNTGELFF.

The V and J genes are TRBV2 and TRBJ2-1; the D gene is possibly TRBD1 (6 bases). This CDR3 comprises 14 residues. The V end was cut by 2 bases, the J end by 11 bases, with 16 bases between. Per the germline V gene, CDR1 is SNHLY and CDR2 is FYNNEI. The chain's CDR3 is CASSEPLDSTKQFF. CDR3 nucleotide sequence: TGTGCCAGCAGTGAACCCCTGGACAGCACAAAGCAGTTCTTC. Full variable domain (outside the CDR3, taken from reference TRBV2 and TRBJ2-1): EPEVTQTPSHQVTQMGQEVILRCVPISNHLYFYWYRQILGQKVEFLVSFYNNEISEKSEIFDDQFSVERPDGSNFTLKIRSTKLEDSAMYFCASSEPLDSTKQFFGPGTRLTVL.

The genes are TRBV9 and TRBJ1-3; a weak D match, TRBD1 (6 bases). The CDR3 runs 15 residues. CDR1 is SGDLS and CDR2 is YYNGEE in the germline V gene. Trimming took off 1 base at V and 2 bases at J, with 10 bases between the two ends. CDR3: CASSVMPGAGNTIYF. CDR3 nucleotide sequence: TGTGCCAGCAGCGTAATGCCAGGGGCTGGAAACACCATATATTTT.

The chain is built from TRBV7-9 and TRBJ1-1; 7 bases are a match to TRBD1. The germline CDR1 and CDR2 sequences are SEHNR and FQNEAQ (reference sequence). CDR3 length: 14 residues. Trimming removed 5 bases from V and 11 bases from J; junction bases left unmatched: 14. The CDR3 nucleotides are TGTGCCAGCAGCCGTGGGACAGAACAAAAAGGGGCTTTCTTT. This codes for CASSRGTEQKGAFF.

The chain is built from TRBV6-1 and TRBJ2-4; 7 positions agree with TRBD1. This CDR3 contains 15 residues. V lost 1 base, J lost 3 bases, and 3 bases stayed unmatched. Germline V gene sequence: CDR1 MNHNS, CDR2 SASEGT. In DNA, the CDR3 is TGTGCCAGCAGTGAAGGAGGGGGCGGCAAAAACATTCAGTACTTC. This sequence encodes CASSEGGGGKNIQYF.

The genes are TRBV6-4 and TRBJ2-6; no definite D call. The CDR3 spans 14 residues. Per the germline V gene, CDR1 is MRHNA and CDR2 is SNTAGT. Trimming cost V 2 bases and J 0 bases, with 2 bases left between them. CDR3 in DNA: TGTGCCAGCAGTGACAACTCTGGGGCCAACGTCCTGACTTTC. It is translated as CASSDNSGANVLTF.

The V gene is TRBV2, the J gene TRBJ2-3; 7 nucleotides agree with TRBD2. V was clipped by 9 bases and J by 1 base; unmatched bases: 13. Germline assignment: CDR1 SNHLY and CDR2 FYNNEI. The CDR3 has 16 residues. The chain's CDR3 is CARSGVASGRTDTQYF. The CDR3 DNA follows: TGTGCCAGGTCTGGGGTGGCTAGCGGCCGCACAGATACGCAGTATTTT.

J is TRBJ1-1 and V is TRBV7-2; D might be TRBD1 (6 bases). Between the trimmed V and J ends, which lost 8 bases and 1 base, there was a span of 17 bases. CDR3 length: 15 amino acids. Germline-derived CDR1 and CDR2 are SGHTA and FQGNSA. CDR3 sequence: CASAVGGARNTEAFF. The DNA of the CDR3 is TGTGCCAGCGCCGTGGGGGGGGCACGGAACACTGAAGCTTTCTTT.